One sample yielded the 13 T cell receptor beta chains listed below, sequenced in a study of healthy donors' naive CD4 and CD8 T cells. TCR libraries were built from about 500 ng of total RNA by linear amplification. One entry per CDR3 protein, called by TCRdb with MiXCR from the reads. Of 200,000 or so distinct CDR3 sequences listed, 74% are singletons. The sequenced sample was naive CD4+ and CD8+ T cells sorted from blood, pooled from several donors. These receptors came from a pool of human donors in good health; the sample pools cells from several healthy donors.

This chain uses TRBV20-1 with TRBJ1-5; D gene unclear. Per the germline V gene, CDR1 is DFQATT and CDR2 is SNEGSKA (reference sequence). The CDR3 extends over 14 amino acids. Trimming left V 1 base short and J 3 bases short, with 10 bases between. The CDR3 coding sequence is TGCAGTGCTAGAGGGGAGGGCGACAATCAGCCCCAGCATTTT. Translation gives CSARGEGDNQPQHF.

The chain has TRBV29-1 and TRBJ2-7; D not resolved. CDR1 and CDR2 from the germline V gene are SQVTM and ANQGSEA. The V and J ends lost 4 bases and 5 bases respectively, with 12 bases between them. The CDR3 covers 12 residues. For the CDR3, the DNA is TGCAGCGTTGTTGGTTTAAGGAACGAGCAGTACTTC. This sequence encodes CSVVGLRNEQYF.

The CDR3 is CASSQGGGEQYF. The CDR3 DNA reads as TGCGCCAGCAGCCAAGGAGGGGGCGAGCAGTACTTC. V usage is TRBV4-1 and J usage is TRBJ2-7; D is perhaps TRBD1 (6 bases). Germline V gene lookup returns CDR1 MGHRA and CDR2 YSYEKL. This CDR3 comprises 12 residues. V gave up 1 base and J gave up 6 bases, with 7 bases separating them.

This clonotype was counted only a few times. The gene calls are TRBV29-1 and TRBJ2-5; 9 bases map to TRBD1. This CDR3 region has 13 residues. Germline V lookup: CDR1 SQVTM, CDR2 ANQGSEA. Trimming at V came to 5 bases and at J to 4 bases, leaving 5 bases not matched to a gene. In DNA form, the CDR3 reads TGCAGCGTTCGGGACAGGGAGCGAGAGACCCAGTACTTC. Translated, it gives CSVRDRERETQYF.

The CDR3 loop is CASSQINMEKYGYTF. The CDR3 DNA is TGCGCCAGCAGCCAAATCAACATGGAAAAGTATGGCTACACCTTC. The rearrangement joins TRBV4-1 to TRBJ1-2; D ambiguous. CDR1 is MGHRA, CDR2 YSYEKL, per germline. The V gene lost 2 bases and the J gene lost 5 bases, with 15 bases spanning the gap. This CDR3 comprises 15 residues.

The chain combines TRBV29-1 with TRBJ1-2, with TRBD1 identical over 7 bases. V was pared by 4 bases and J by 2 bases, with 10 bases of the junction left unmatched. This CDR3 spans 15 amino acids. CDR1 SQVTM and CDR2 ANQGSEA come from the germline V gene. The CDR3 loop is CSVAGTDFENYGYTF. The CDR3 nucleotides are TGCAGCGTTGCCGGGACAGACTTTGAGAACTATGGCTACACCTTC.

This clonotype was counted once. This chain joins TRBV11-2 and TRBJ2-3; maybe TRBD2 (5 bases). From germline, CDR1 is SGHAT and CDR2 FQNNGV. V lost 1 base and J 6 bases, leaving 14 bases between the germline ends. The CDR3 has 15 residues. CDR3: CASSLGSGLMDTQYF. The CDR3 region has the DNA TGTGCCAGCAGCTTAGGGTCGGGGTTAATGGATACGCAGTATTTT.

This clonotype was picked up a small number of times. V and J are TRBV29-1 and TRBJ1-1, with D maybe TRBD1 (6 bases). The CDR3 has 12 amino acids. The V end was cut by 5 bases, the J end by 2 bases, with 9 bases between. CDR1 is SQVTM, CDR2 ANQGSEA, per germline. CDR3 DNA sequence: TGCAGCGTTTGGACAGATAACACTGAAGCTTTCTTT. This sequence encodes CSVWTDNTEAFF.

The gene calls are TRBV15 and TRBJ2-1; tentatively, D is TRBD1 (6 bases). Trimming left V 4 bases short and J 7 bases short, with 14 bases between. This CDR3 is built from 14 residues. Germline lookup yields CDR1 LNHNV and CDR2 YYDKDF (reference sequence). The DNA of the CDR3 is TGTGCCACCAGCACGGGACAAACAGTTAATGAGCAGTTCTTC. Protein sequence: CATSTGQTVNEQFF.

The chain is built from TRBV6-1 and TRBJ2-7; D remains ambiguous. CDR1 and CDR2 from the germline V gene are MNHNS and SASEGT. V dropped 2 bases and J dropped 1 base, with 9 bases sitting between them. CDR3 length equals 14 residues. Here the CDR3 reads CASSEFDGSYEQYF. In DNA form, the CDR3 reads TGTGCCAGCAGTGAATTCGACGGATCCTACGAGCAGTACTTC.

The chain joins TRBV6-5 to TRBJ1-1, with D possibly matching TRBD1 (5 bases). This CDR3 region has 15 residues. V lost 0 bases to trimming and J lost 5 bases, with 13 bases between them. CDR1 and CDR2 from the germline V gene are MNHEY and SVGAGI. The chain's CDR3 is CASSYSARGGTEAFF. The DNA of the CDR3 is TGTGCCAGCAGTTACTCGGCCCGGGGCGGAACTGAAGCTTTCTTT.

The rearrangement links TRBV6-5 to TRBJ2-1; 9 nucleotides agree with TRBD1. The CDR3 covers 15 residues. The junction had 7 bases not matched to a gene; V was cut back by 6 bases and J by 4 bases. Per the germline V gene, CDR1 is MNHEY and CDR2 is SVGAGI. CDR3 loop: CASRADRGLYNEQFF. The CDR3 bases are TGTGCCAGCAGGGCTGACAGGGGGTTGTACAATGAGCAGTTCTTC.

The chain is built from TRBV5-1 and TRBJ2-1; 10 bases fit TRBD2. J gave up 6 bases and V 1 base, and 13 bases lay outside the gene matches. This CDR3 contains 18 residues. Germline V lookup: CDR1 SGHRS, CDR2 YFSETQ. The CDR3 sequence is CASSLSLAGEVSTNEQFF. CDR3 coding DNA: TGCGCCAGCAGCTTGTCTCTAGCGGGAGAGGTAAGCACCAATGAGCAGTTCTTC. The whole variable domain, remainder taken from reference TRBV5-1 and TRBJ2-1, is KAGVTQTPRYLIKTRGQQVTLSCSPISGHRSVSWYQQTPGQGLQFLFEYFSETQRNKGNFPGRFSGRQFSNSRSEMNVSTLELGDSALYLCASSLSLAGEVSTNEQFFGPGTRLTVL.